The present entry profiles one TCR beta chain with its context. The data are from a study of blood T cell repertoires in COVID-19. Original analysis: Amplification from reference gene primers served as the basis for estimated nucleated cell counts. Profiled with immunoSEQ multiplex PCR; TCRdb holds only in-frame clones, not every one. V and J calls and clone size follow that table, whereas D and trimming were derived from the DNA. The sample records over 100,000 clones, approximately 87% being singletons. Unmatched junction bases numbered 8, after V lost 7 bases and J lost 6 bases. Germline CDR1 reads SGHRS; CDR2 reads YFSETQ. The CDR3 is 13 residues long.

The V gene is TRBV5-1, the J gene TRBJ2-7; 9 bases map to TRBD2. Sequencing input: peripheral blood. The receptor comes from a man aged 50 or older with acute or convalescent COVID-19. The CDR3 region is CASGPSGMGEQYF. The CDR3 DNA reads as TGCGCCAGCGGCCCTAGCGGGATGGGCGAGCAGTACTTC.